This is a list of T cell receptor beta chains from one sample in a study of T cell repertoires in cytomegalovirus infection. TCRdb reprocessed the reads via MiXCR and lists one record per CDR3 protein. The data contain about 700,000 distinct CDR3 sequences, around a third of them seen just once; the ten biggest clones take up 15% to 20%. Antigens of these TCRs are unknown. The sample was cultured PBMCs, taken from culture after CMV antigen stimulation. These receptors all come from a human donor in good health (CMV status not recorded). Some clones in this sample may be carry-over from other donors' samples. Both conserved end residues are part of each CDR3. Size is omitted from some rows. Given values are once, few, many or a class for expanded clones.

size	V	J	CDR3
many	TRBV7-8	TRBJ1-1	CASAATNTEAFF
-	TRBV19	TRBJ2-4	CASNQQGSLLDIQYF
many	TRBV7-2	TRBJ2-5	CASSLGLAGGKETQYF
-	TRBV28	TRBJ1-2	CASSQWPRTGAGGYTF
-	TRBV7-2	TRBJ2-1	CASSLRGGVINEQFF
-	TRBV27	TRBJ2-7	CASSPRGSSSYEQYF
-	TRBV7-8	TRBJ1-2	CASSHPGGGGIDGYTF
few	TRBV6-1	TRBJ2-3	CASRRLAGGVAGADTQYF
-	TRBV19	TRBJ1-4	CASTDSVSQLFF
-	TRBV19	TRBJ2-7	CASSPPERTYEQYF
-	TRBV20-1	TRBJ1-2	CSARESQAAYGYTF
-	TRBV30	TRBJ1-2	CAWTPDRYYGYTF
-	TRBV11-3	TRBJ2-1	CASSPLRRLDEQFF
-	TRBV12-3/TRBV12-4	TRBJ1-6	CASTSKGNGNSLLHF
-	TRBV2	TRBJ2-1	CASSERGLSEQFF
few	TRBV12-3/TRBV12-4	TRBJ2-7	CASSPRDRNTYEQYF
-	TRBV20-1	TRBJ2-1	CSSGLAGVGNEQFF
-	TRBV6-5	TRBJ2-7	CASSPALRANEQYF
-	TRBV20-1	TRBJ1-2	CSAKIGRENYGYTF
-	TRBV20-1	TRBJ1-1	CSTGGWGTEAFF
few	TRBV4-1	TRBJ2-1	CASSQETGDNEQFF
-	TRBV6-5	TRBJ2-5	CASSYPTGEVEYF
-	TRBV6-5	TRBJ2-7	CASRKTGHESYEQYF
-	TRBV6-2/TRBV6-3	TRBJ2-7	CASRAGTGGSEQYF
-	TRBV4-2	TRBJ2-3	CASSQDRGWTDTQYF
few	TRBV4-1	TRBJ2-1	CASSIFNEQFF
-	TRBV3-1	TRBJ2-5	CASSLRRLEVWETQYF
few	TRBV7-2	TRBJ1-5	CASSLETGKPQHF
-	TRBV4-2	TRBJ2-7	CASSQARGPPYEQYF
few	TRBV29-1	TRBJ1-2	CSVELDGYTF
few	TRBV6-2/TRBV6-3	TRBJ2-2	CASGRSNTGELFF
once	TRBV7-8	TRBJ2-1	CASSPLRLDNEQFF
few	TRBV10-3	TRBJ1-1	CAISAFQGAEEAFF
few	TRBV19	TRBJ2-3	CASRDRGHSTDTQYF
many	TRBV6-1	TRBJ2-5	CASSLLAARETQYF
-	TRBV6-5	TRBJ2-7	CASSRGTDSYEQYF
-	TRBV9	TRBJ2-7	CASKTREQYF
-	TRBV7-2	TRBJ1-5	CASSFGQGLDQPQHF
-	TRBV12-3/TRBV12-4	TRBJ2-7	CASKPAGGTYEQYF
-	TRBV7-2	TRBJ1-5	CASSLGQVVPQHF
-	TRBV19	TRBJ2-2	CASRDRAMAGELFF
-	TRBV29-1	TRBJ2-1	CSVEGSETSSYNEQFF
-	TRBV7-9	TRBJ2-5	CASSHETGSRETQYF
-	TRBV4-1	TRBJ2-3	CASSPLGREAQYF
-	TRBV10-3	TRBJ2-3	CAISKSRDLLTDTQYF
-	TRBV7-4	TRBJ2-7	CASSLGDSKQYF